The 15 T cell receptor beta chains listed next were all sequenced from one sample in a study of neurological immune-mediated disorders. TCRdb independently ran MiXCR on the 5' RACE reads; one entry per CDR3 protein. This table holds some 66,000 distinct CDR3 sequences, about 4.9% found once. Sequences were obtained from PBMCs. These receptors came from a man between 25 and 39 years old with multiple sclerosis.

There are many counts of this clonotype. V is TRBV10-1 and J is TRBJ2-5, with 9 bases fitting TRBD1. V shed 4 bases, J shed 5 bases, and the junction held 2 bases outside the gene matches. Germline values: CDR1 WNHNN, CDR2 SYGVQD (reference sequence). There are 13 residues in the CDR3. In DNA form, the CDR3 reads TGCGCCAGCAGTGCTGGACAGGGGGAGACCCAGTACTTC. Protein sequence: CASSAGQGETQYF.

There are many counts of this clonotype. The chain carries TRBV20-1 and TRBJ2-1; TRBD2 agrees at 8 bases. Germline values: CDR1 DFQATT, CDR2 SNEGSKA (reference sequence). Unmatched junction bases numbered 6, after V lost 0 bases and J lost 5 bases. The CDR3 covers 15 residues. The CDR3, as DNA: TGCAGTGCTAGAGAGGCGGTAGCGGGGAACAATGAGCAGTTCTTC. This translates into CSAREAVAGNNEQFF.

The chain combines TRBV20-1 with TRBJ2-2; 9 bases agree with TRBD2. There are 14 residues in the CDR3. V lost 2 bases, J lost 7 bases, and 5 bases stayed unmatched. CDR1 is DFQATT, CDR2 SNEGSKA, per germline (reference sequence). Here the CDR3 reads CSARPSGADGELFF. The DNA of the CDR3 is TGCAGTGCTAGACCTAGCGGGGCAGACGGGGAGCTGTTTTTT.

This clonotype was recorded many times. The chain carries TRBV12-3 or TRBV12-4 and TRBJ1-1; perhaps TRBD1 as D (6 bases). This CDR3 has 16 residues. V shed 5 bases and J shed 0 bases, with 16 bases lying between them. The CDR3 DNA reads TGTGCCAGCAGTGTACAGGGCGTCGGAATGAACACTGAAGCTTTCTTT. It encodes CASSVQGVGMNTEAFF.

Many counts were recorded for this clonotype. This chain links TRBV2 with TRBJ2-1, with a weak D call TRBD1 (7 bases). The CDR3 spans 11 residues. Trimming removed 8 bases at V and 15 bases at J, with 17 bases between. Per germline, CDR1 SNHLY and CDR2 FYNNEI. In DNA, the CDR3 is TGTGCCAGCCTCAGGGGGGCCGTGGGGTTCTTC. This translates into CASLRGAVGFF. The whole variable domain, remainder taken from reference TRBV2 and TRBJ2-1, is EPEVTQTPSHQVTQMGQEVILRCVPISNHLYFYWYRQILGQKVEFLVSFYNNEISEKSEIFDDQFSVERPDGSNFTLKIRSTKLEDSAMYFCASLRGAVGFFGPGTRLTVL.

This clonotype was counted many times. The CDR3 bases are TGTGCCAGCAGTTTAAGGTCAGCGAACACTGAAGCTTTCTTT. The encoded protein is CASSLRSANTEAFF. This chain links TRBV12-3 or TRBV12-4 with TRBJ1-1; the D is unclear. There are 14 residues in the CDR3. Deletions cut 2 bases from V and 1 base from J, with 8 bases between.

V usage is TRBV18 and J usage is TRBJ1-3, with D unclear. CDR1 KGHSH and CDR2 LQKENI come from the germline V gene. V was trimmed by 6 bases and J by 3 bases, leaving 9 bases between them. The CDR3 extends over 13 amino acids. Here the CDR3 DNA reads TGTGCCAGCTCGCCCGGGGTTGGAAACACCATATATTTT. It codes for CASSPGVGNTIYF. Looking up the rest from reference TRBV18 and TRBJ1-3 gives the full variable domain: NAGVMQNPRHLVRRRGQEARLRCSPMKGHSHVYWYRQLPEEGLKFMVYLQKENIIDESGMPKERFSAEFPKEGPSILRIQQVVRGDSAAYFCASSPGVGNTIYFGEGSWLTVV.

This clonotype has ten or more counts. This chain joins TRBV4-1 and TRBJ1-6, with D possibly matching TRBD1 (5 bases). Germline CDR1 MGHRA, CDR2 YSYEKL. V was cut by 4 bases and J by 11 bases, with 15 bases left in between. CDR3 length: 14 amino acids. The chain's CDR3 is CASSLTGDDTPLHF. The DNA for the CDR3 is TGCGCCAGCAGCCTCACGGGGGATGATACACCCCTCCACTTT.

This clonotype was seen a few times. The chain combines TRBV29-1 with TRBJ2-1, with TRBD1 as a possible D gene (6 bases). The CDR3 sequence is 13 residues long. The V end was cut by 7 bases, the J end by 6 bases, with 16 bases between. CDR1 is SQVTM, CDR2 ANQGSEA, per germline. The CDR3 coding sequence is TGCAGCGCGCAGGGGTCAATTTTCAATGAGCAGTTCTTC. Translating gives CSAQGSIFNEQFF.

The chain is built from TRBV5-1 and TRBJ2-1; TRBD1 matches at 7 bases. V lost 0 bases and J lost 7; bases outside the gene matches: 7. CDR1 and CDR2 (germline): SGHRS, YFSETQ. The CDR3 is 15 residues long. CDR3 loop: CASSLGQGWKNEQFF. The DNA for the CDR3 is TGCGCCAGCAGCTTGGGACAGGGATGGAAAAATGAGCAGTTCTTC.

This clonotype came up many times. This chain uses TRBV2 with TRBJ2-2; D ambiguous. The CDR3 length is 13 residues. CDR1 is SNHLY, CDR2 FYNNEI, per germline. The V gene lost 4 bases and the J gene lost 0 bases, with 3 bases spanning the gap. The CDR3 loop is CASSAPNTGELFF. As DNA, the CDR3 is TGTGCCAGCAGTGCCCCGAACACCGGGGAGCTGTTTTTT.

This clonotype was seen repeatedly, ten times or more. This chain joins TRBV12-3 or TRBV12-4 and TRBJ1-1; weak D call: TRBD1 (5 bases). Between the trimmed V and J ends, which lost 11 bases and 4 bases, there was a span of 14 bases. CDR3 length equals 12 residues. Here the CDR3 DNA reads TGTGCCCGCCGGGGGGTGGGCACTGAAGCTTTCTTT. Encoded protein: CARRGVGTEAFF.

This clonotype was counted ten times or more. This sequence joins TRBV5-1 and TRBJ1-2; D remains ambiguous. V lost 0 bases to trimming and J lost 2 bases, with 8 bases between them. CDR3 length equals 14 residues. From germline, CDR1 is SGHRS and CDR2 YFSETQ. For the CDR3, the DNA is TGCGCCAGCAGCTTGGCGGGGAAGAACTATGGCTACACCTTC. It codes for CASSLAGKNYGYTF.

This clonotype was recorded many times. V usage is TRBV7-8 and J usage is TRBJ1-2; 8 nucleotides match TRBD1. CDR3 length equals 18 residues. The V and J ends lost 6 bases and 2 bases, in that order; junction bases with no gene match: 17. CDR1 and CDR2 (germline): SGHVS, FQNEAQ. The CDR3 bases are TGTGCCAGCAGTTCCGGACAGGGAGGTTGGGATAGAAACTATGGCTACACCTTC. Protein product: CASSSGQGGWDRNYGYTF.

This clonotype was counted many times. The V and J genes are TRBV4-1 and TRBJ1-1; TRBD1 matches at 8 bases. CDR1 MGHRA and CDR2 YSYEKL come from the germline V gene. The CDR3 contains 12 residues. The V gene end was trimmed by 4 bases and the J gene end by 7 bases; junction bases not matched to a gene: 2. CDR3 nucleotides: TGCGCCAGCAGCCCAGGACAGGGTGAAGCTTTCTTT. This sequence encodes CASSPGQGEAFF.